The 14 T cell receptor beta chains below were found in one sample sequenced in a study of blood T cell repertoires in COVID-19. TCRdb's copy holds only in-frame clones and misses some; the assay was immunoSEQ multiplex PCR. Of 140,000 to 150,000 clones in the sample, 75% to 90% are singletons; the top ten hold about an eighth. Sequences were obtained from peripheral blood. These receptors all come from a man aged 18 to 29 with COVID-19, enrolled during active disease.

CDR3 in amino acids: CASSILAGGVYEQYF. In DNA form, the CDR3 reads TGTGCCAGCAGCATACTAGCGGGAGGCGTCTACGAGCAGTACTTC. V is TRBV6-1 and J is TRBJ2-7, with 12 positions matching TRBD2. The junction had 6 bases not matched to a gene; V was cut back by 6 bases and J by 3 bases. Germline V gene lookup returns CDR1 MNHNS and CDR2 SASEGT. The CDR3 loop spans 15 amino acids.

V usage is TRBV27 and J usage is TRBJ1-4; 8 bases match TRBD1. CDR3 length equals 13 residues. From germline, CDR1 is MNHEY and CDR2 SMNVEV (reference sequence). V shed 8 bases and J 7 bases; nucleotides not matched to a gene: 6. CDR3 sequence reads: CASSTGTGEKLFF. CDR3 in DNA: TGTGCCAGCTCTACCGGGACAGGTGAAAAACTGTTTTTT.

This clone was recorded many times. The rearrangement joins TRBV2 to TRBJ2-3, with D perhaps TRBD2 (5 bases). V lost 4 bases, J lost 5 bases, and 13 bases lay in between. The germline gives CDR1 SNHLY, CDR2 FYNNEI. The CDR3 runs 14 residues. CDR3 nucleotide sequence: TGTGCCAGCAGTGTTCGGCAGGAGGTAGATACGCAGTATTTT. Its protein product is CASSVRQEVDTQYF.

The rearrangement links TRBV3-1 (or the pseudogene TRBV3-2) to TRBJ1-2; perhaps TRBD1 as D (5 bases). V was clipped by 3 bases and J by 6 bases, with 17 bases between them. The CDR3 is 15 residues long. Germline values: CDR1 LGHDT, CDR2 YNNKEL (reference sequence). The CDR3 sequence is CASSHADIDRNGYTF. The CDR3 DNA reads TGTGCCAGCAGCCACGCCGACATCGACAGAAATGGCTACACCTTC.

The chain joins TRBV10-3 to TRBJ1-1, with D possibly matching TRBD1 (6 bases). V lost 0 bases, J lost 3 bases, and 14 bases lay in between. CDR1 is ENHRY, CDR2 SYGVKD, per germline. The CDR3 sequence is 16 residues long. The chain's CDR3 is CAISESSTGFHTEAFF. The DNA for the CDR3 is TGTGCCATCAGTGAGTCTTCTACAGGGTTTCACACTGAAGCTTTCTTT.

This clone came up once. This rearrangement joins TRBV14 to TRBJ1-1; TRBD1 matches 9 bases. The junction had 10 bases not matched to a gene; V was cut back by 1 base and J by 4 bases. CDR3 size: 17 residues. CDR1 and CDR2 (germline): SGHDN, FVKESK. The CDR3: CASSQGAGDRAATEAFF. CDR3 nucleotide sequence: TGTGCCAGCAGCCAAGGGGCCGGGGACAGGGCGGCCACTGAAGCTTTCTTT.

V is TRBV6-5 and J is TRBJ2-7, with 12 bases aligning to TRBD2. Germline CDR1 and CDR2: MNHEY and SVGAGI. The CDR3 length is 13 residues. V lost 10 bases to trimming and J lost 4 bases; unmatched junction nucleotides: 5. CDR3 sequence reads: CATWTSGTYEQYF. The CDR3 DNA follows: TGTGCCACCTGGACTAGCGGGACTTACGAGCAGTACTTC.

This rearrangement joins TRBV7-9 to TRBJ1-6; 9 positions match TRBD1. The CDR3 extends over 16 amino acids. Germline trimming cut 6 bases from V and 10 bases from J; bases unmatched to any gene: 13. Germline loops: CDR1 SEHNR, CDR2 FQNEAQ (reference sequence). The CDR3 here is CASSNYAGTGRSPLHF. CDR3 in DNA: TGTGCCAGCAGTAATTACGCCGGGACAGGGAGGTCACCCCTCCACTTT.

The chain has TRBV14 and TRBJ1-2; D unresolved. Deletions cut 0 bases from V and 5 bases from J, with 7 bases between. The CDR3 has 13 residues. The germline CDR1 and CDR2 sequences are SGHDN and FVKESK. In DNA, the CDR3 is TGTGCCAGCAGCCAAGACGGAGGGTATGGCTACACCTTC. Translated: CASSQDGGYGYTF.

This clone was seen once. The V gene is TRBV18, the J gene TRBJ2-1; D perhaps matches TRBD2 (5 bases). CDR1 is KGHSH, CDR2 LQKENI, per germline. V was shortened by 0 bases and J by 5 bases, with 14 bases between the two germline ends. This CDR3 region has 16 residues. CDR3 region: CASSPPALAANNEQFF. The CDR3 region has the DNA TGTGCCAGCTCACCACCTGCCCTAGCAGCCAACAATGAGCAGTTCTTC. Supplemented by reference TRBV18 and TRBJ2-1, the full variable domain reads NAGVMQNPRHLVRRRGQEARLRCSPMKGHSHVYWYRQLPEEGLKFMVYLQKENIIDESGMPKERFSAEFPKEGPSILRIQQVVRGDSAAYFCASSPPALAANNEQFFGPGTRLTVL.

The chain recombines TRBV7-2 with TRBJ1-5; no firm D call. The CDR3 has 15 amino acids. Germline V CDR1 and CDR2: SGHTA, FQGNSA. V gave up 1 base and J gave up 3 bases, with 10 bases separating them. CDR3 in DNA: TGTGCCAGCAGCTTAGGAGGACGGGACAATCAGCCCCAGCATTTT. Translating gives CASSLGGRDNQPQHF.

The chain combines TRBV4-1 with TRBJ2-7; 9 positions agree with TRBD2. The V gene end was trimmed by 5 bases and the J gene end by 3 bases; junction bases not matched to a gene: 5. Germline V gives CDR1 MGHRA, CDR2 YSYEKL. The CDR3 has 14 amino acids. Written as DNA, the CDR3 is TGCGCCAGCAGCGTAAGAGCGGGGGGCTACGAGCAGTACTTC. Residues: CASSVRAGGYEQYF.

The V call is TRBV28, the J call TRBJ1-5; TRBD1 might be the D (6 bases). Germline CDR1 MDHEN, CDR2 SYDVKM. V lost 6 bases, J lost 3 bases, and 15 bases lay in between. This CDR3 is 15 amino acids long. The CDR3: CASSTRTAFNQPQHF. CDR3 DNA: TGTGCCAGCAGCACTCGGACAGCTTTCAATCAGCCCCAGCATTTT.

This chain connects TRBV5-6 to TRBJ1-2, with 10 bases matching TRBD1. The CDR3 runs to 14 residues. Germline CDR1 reads SGHDT; CDR2 reads YYEEEE. The V gene end was trimmed by 4 bases and the J gene end by 4 bases; junction bases not matched to a gene: 4. The CDR3 sequence is CASSPTGGSYGYTF. The CDR3 DNA reads as TGTGCCAGCAGCCCGACAGGGGGCTCCTATGGCTACACCTTC. Full variable domain (missing parts from reference TRBV5-6 and TRBJ1-2): DAGVTQSPTHLIKTRGQQVTLRCSPKSGHDTVSWYQQALGQGPQFIFQYYEEEERQRGNFPDRFSGHQFPNYSSELNVNALLLGDSALYLCASSPTGGSYGYTFGSGTRLTVV.